This entry lists 19 T cell receptor beta chains sequenced from one sample in a study of cytomegalovirus exposure and HLA in healthy donors. Clones were sequenced by immunoSEQ multiplex PCR, and TCRdb holds only the in-frame ones, with some missing. The data show some 120,000 clones, 89% seen once. Sequencing was performed on PBMCs. The receptors were gathered from a young woman in good health and CMV-seronegative.

This chain links TRBV10-3 with TRBJ2-2, with TRBD1 identical over 12 bases. The junction had 10 bases not matched to a gene; V was cut back by 6 bases and J by 2 bases. The CDR3 is made up of 18 amino acids. Germline lookup yields CDR1 ENHRY and CDR2 SYGVKD. For the CDR3, the DNA is TGTGCCATCAGAGAGGGACAGGGGGCTAAAATAAACACCGGGGAGCTGTTTTTT. Translating it yields CAIREGQGAKINTGELFF.

The chain joins TRBV28 to TRBJ2-1; 9 nucleotides match TRBD2. Per germline, CDR1 MDHEN and CDR2 SYDVKM. V dropped 5 bases and J dropped 4; count of bases not matched to a gene: 9. CDR3 size: 16 residues. This CDR3 reads CASSAALAGRYNEQFF. The CDR3 DNA is TGTGCCAGCAGTGCTGCCCTAGCGGGGCGGTACAATGAGCAGTTCTTC.

The gene calls are TRBV5-6 and TRBJ1-4; TRBD1 matches 7 bases. V shed 4 bases, J shed 5 bases, and the junction held 8 bases outside the gene matches. The germline V gene has CDR1 SGHDT and CDR2 YYEEEE. The CDR3 runs to 15 residues. DNA for the CDR3: TGTGCCAGCAGCCTCCAGGACAGGATGAATGAAAAACTGTTTTTT. This codes for CASSLQDRMNEKLFF.

This chain links TRBV28 with TRBJ2-2; D might be TRBD2 (6 bases). CDR1 is MDHEN and CDR2 is SYDVKM in the germline V gene. The CDR3 has 13 amino acids. The germline V and J ends were trimmed by 9 bases and 3 bases, with 11 bases remaining between them. The CDR3 loop reads CASYWGDTGELFF. The CDR3 DNA reads as TGTGCCAGTTACTGGGGGGACACCGGGGAGCTGTTTTTT.

The chain carries TRBV27 and TRBJ2-3; TRBD1 is a possible D gene (5 bases). CDR3 length: 14 amino acids. The germline V gene encodes CDR1 MNHEY and CDR2 SMNVEV (reference sequence). The V end lost 6 bases, the J end lost 6 bases, and 16 bases lay between the germline ends. For the CDR3, the DNA is TGTGCCAGCAGCAGGGTCATTGCATCGGATACGCAGTATTTT. Its translation: CASSRVIASDTQYF.

CDR3 protein: CASSLVRISPDTQYF. DNA for the CDR3: TGTGCCAGCAGTTTAGTCAGGATCTCTCCAGATACGCAGTATTTT. The chain links TRBV27 to TRBJ2-3, with D unclear. CDR3 size: 15 residues. Germline assignment: CDR1 MNHEY and CDR2 SMNVEV (reference sequence). V was cut by 2 bases and J by 4 bases, with 13 bases left in between.

The V call is TRBV6-6, the J call TRBJ2-3; D possibly corresponds to TRBD2 (5 bases). The CDR3 has 15 residues. Germline CDR1 and CDR2: MNHNY and SVGAGI (reference sequence). V lost 6 bases and J lost 2, with 15 bases in between. CDR3 sequence: CASRQTFGLTDTQYF. CDR3 nucleotides: TGTGCCAGCAGGCAAACCTTCGGACTCACAGATACGCAGTATTTT.

This clone was detected only a few times. This sequence joins TRBV6-5 and TRBJ1-6; no firm D call. With 3 bases removed from V and 8 bases from J, the gap between germline ends came to 14 bases. This CDR3 is built from 15 residues. Germline loops: CDR1 MNHEY, CDR2 SVGAGI. The CDR3 DNA follows: TGTGCCAGCAGTTATAATGTACTTTCGGATTCACCCCTCCACTTT. Protein: CASSYNVLSDSPLHF.

Note on this clone: The CDR3 does not end in the conserved phenylalanine or tryptophan, so this is likely a read error. It is unclear where the CDR3 begins or ends on the DNA, so no DNA is shown, and the CDR3 is as TCRdb lists it. The chain combines TRBV21-1 with TRBJ1-4. TRBV21-1 is reported as a pseudogene. The CDR3 is 12 amino acids long, termini counted. The CDR3 region is CASSRKYRCVLV.

V usage is TRBV25-1 and J usage is TRBJ2-7, with D possibly matching TRBD1 (6 bases). The germline V gene has CDR1 MGHDK and CDR2 SYGVNS. V lost 6 bases and J lost 4, with 16 bases in between. The CDR3 covers 14 residues. The CDR3 loop is CASRSGTHYYEQYF. CDR3 DNA: TGTGCCAGCAGGTCCGGGACACACTATTACGAGCAGTACTTC.

CDR3 protein: CASSAGTRGNTPYEQYF. The CDR3 DNA reads TGTGCCAGCAGTGCGGGAACCCGGGGAAACACACCCTACGAGCAGTACTTC. The chain links TRBV2 to TRBJ2-7, with D maybe TRBD2 (5 bases). The V gene lost 4 bases and the J gene lost 2 bases, with 21 bases spanning the gap. CDR1 SNHLY and CDR2 FYNNEI come from the germline V gene. This CDR3 spans 17 amino acids. Filled out from reference TRBV2 and TRBJ2-7, the complete variable domain reads EPEVTQTPSHQVTQMGQEVILRCVPISNHLYFYWYRQILGQKVEFLVSFYNNEISEKSEIFDDQFSVERPDGSNFTLKIRSTKLEDSAMYFCASSAGTRGNTPYEQYFGPGTRLTVT.

V is TRBV10-2 and J is TRBJ1-2, with 7 bases that match TRBD1. V shed 6 bases, J shed 7 bases, and the junction held 5 bases outside the gene matches. The CDR3 contains 12 residues. The germline CDR1 and CDR2 sequences are WSHSY and SAAADI. In nucleotides, the CDR3 is TGCGCCAGCAGACCCGCAGGGGGTGGCTACACCTTC. Translated, it gives CASRPAGGGYTF.

This chain connects TRBV6-6 to TRBJ2-7; tentatively, D is TRBD2 (7 bases). The CDR3 is made up of 15 amino acids. V was trimmed by 0 bases and J by 2 bases, leaving 11 bases between them. CDR1 and CDR2 (germline): MNHNY, SVGAGI (reference sequence). The CDR3 reads CASSYSRGGAYEQYV. DNA for the CDR3: TGTGCCAGCAGTTACTCGAGGGGGGGGGCCTACGAGCAGTACGTC.

This sequence joins TRBV28 and TRBJ1-1, with a tentative D call TRBD1 (6 bases). Trimming cost V 7 bases and J 1 base, with 10 bases left between them. This CDR3 region has 13 residues. The germline gives CDR1 MDHEN, CDR2 SYDVKM. CDR3 amino acids: CASTQQGNTEAFF. The CDR3 nucleotides are TGTGCCAGCACCCAACAGGGGAACACTGAAGCTTTCTTT.

The chain combines TRBV19 with TRBJ1-5, with a tentative D call TRBD1 (5 bases). The CDR3 sequence is 14 residues long. The V and J ends lost 7 bases and 7 bases respectively, with 17 bases between them. Germline V gives CDR1 LNHDA, CDR2 SQIVND (reference sequence). CDR3 DNA sequence: TGTGCCAGTACCTTTCCAGGGCAGAACCAGCCCCAGCATTTT. It yields the protein CASTFPGQNQPQHF. Filled out from reference TRBV19 and TRBJ1-5, the complete variable domain reads DGGITQSPKYLFRKEGQNVTLSCEQNLNHDAMYWYRQDPGQGLRLIYYSQIVNDFQKGDIAEGYSVSREKKESFPLTVTSAQKNPTAFYLCASTFPGQNQPQHFGDGTRLSIL.

The rearrangement joins TRBV7-2 to TRBJ1-5, with D perhaps matching TRBD1 (5 bases). Germline CDR1 is SGHTA and CDR2 is FQGNSA. CDR3 length: 15 residues. The V end was cut by 4 bases, the J end by 2 bases, with 12 bases between. The CDR3 sequence: CASSSRVGGNQPQHF. The DNA of the CDR3 is TGTGCCAGCAGCTCCAGGGTGGGTGGCAATCAGCCCCAGCATTTT.

In its sample, this clone was seen a few times. The chain combines TRBV28 with TRBJ1-3; 12 bases map to TRBD1. V was pared by 8 bases and J by 1 base, with 6 bases of the junction left unmatched. The V gene's germline CDR1 is MDHEN and CDR2 SYDVKM. The length of the CDR3 is 16 residues. CDR3 in DNA: TGTGCCAGCTGGGACAGGGGGCAAAGGTCTGGAAACACCATATATTTT. Its protein product is CASWDRGQRSGNTIYF.

This chain connects TRBV6-4 to TRBJ2-5; 11 bases map to TRBD2. The CDR3 extends over 16 amino acids. Germline V CDR1 and CDR2: MRHNA, SNTAGT. Trimming at V came to 0 bases and at J to 1 base, leaving 1 base not matched to a gene. CDR3 protein: CASSDSSGGGQETQYF. In DNA, the CDR3 is TGTGCCAGCAGTGACTCTAGCGGGGGGGGCCAAGAGACCCAGTACTTC.

The table lists this clone with a count of one. This sequence joins TRBV28 and TRBJ2-5; 10 nucleotides line up with TRBD2. The length of the CDR3 is 14 residues. The ends lost 2 bases at V and 5 bases at J; junction bases unmatched: 2. Germline CDR1 is MDHEN and CDR2 is SYDVKM. The CDR3 spells CASSLTSGVETQYF. In nucleotides, the CDR3 is TGTGCCAGCAGTTTAACTAGCGGGGTTGAGACCCAGTACTTC.